Included here is one T cell receptor beta chain sequence, with context. The sample is drawn from a study of blood T cell repertoires in COVID-19. As for the study in general: From T cells, B-cell-depleted T cells, or PBMCs came the material, which was cDNA or gDNA.

CDR3 length: 15 amino acids. The germline gives CDR1 SQVTM, CDR2 ANQGSEA. V was clipped by 6 bases and J by 0 bases; unmatched bases: 10. Assay used: immunoSEQ multiplex PCR; TCRdb lists only in-frame clones, some missing. The sample consists of 150,000 to 200,000 clones, 70% to 90% of them appearing once. This chain joins TRBV29-1 and TRBJ2-5, with 7 bases matching TRBD2. The receptor's source is a young man who had recovered from COVID-19. Source material: peripheral blood. In DNA, the CDR3 is TGCAGCGTCCTCGGTGGGGAGGGGTACCAAGAGACCCAGTACTTC. Residues: CSVLGGEGYQETQYF.